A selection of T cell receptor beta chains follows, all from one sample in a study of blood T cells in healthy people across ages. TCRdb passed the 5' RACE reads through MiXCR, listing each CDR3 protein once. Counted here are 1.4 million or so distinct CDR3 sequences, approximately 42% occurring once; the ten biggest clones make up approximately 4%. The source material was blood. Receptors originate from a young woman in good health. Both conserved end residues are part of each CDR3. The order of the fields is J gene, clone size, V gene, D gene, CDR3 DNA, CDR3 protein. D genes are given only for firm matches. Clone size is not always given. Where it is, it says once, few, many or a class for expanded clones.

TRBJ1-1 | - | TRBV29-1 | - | TGCAGCGTTGCGGGACTGTGGAACACTGAAGCTTTCTTT | CSVAGLWNTEAFF
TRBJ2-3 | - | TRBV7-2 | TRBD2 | TGTGCCAGCAGAACTAAGGGACTAGCTGGCCCTAGCACAGATACGCAGTATTTT | CASRTKGLAGPSTDTQYF
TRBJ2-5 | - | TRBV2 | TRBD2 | TGTGCCAGCAGCGCCCCGGGACTACGAGAAGAGACCCAGTACTTC | CASSAPGLREETQYF
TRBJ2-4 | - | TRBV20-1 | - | TGCAGTGCTATTGGACAACGGATAGCCAAAAACATTCAGTACTTC | CSAIGQRIAKNIQYF
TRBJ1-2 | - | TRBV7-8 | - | TGTGCCAGCAGCTTCAACATTATCTATGGCTACACCTTC | CASSFNIIYGYTF
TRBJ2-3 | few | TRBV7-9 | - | TGTGCCAGCAGCCCCTCTGGAAGGATCGACGGAACGCAGTATTTT | CASSPSGRIDGTQYF
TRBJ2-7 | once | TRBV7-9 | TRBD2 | TGTGCCAGCCACCCTCTTGGGGGAGCGGGAGGTAGGGAGCAGTACTTC | CASHPLGGAGGREQYF
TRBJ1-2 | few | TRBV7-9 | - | TGTGCCAGCAGCCCATTTGGGGGGGTTCGTGGTGGCTACACCTTC | CASSPFGGVRGGYTF
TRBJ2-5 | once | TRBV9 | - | TGTGCCAGCAGCGTAGGGGGCTGGCCAAGGACCCAGTACTTC | CASSVGGWPRTQYF
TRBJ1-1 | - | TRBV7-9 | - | TGTGCCAGCAGCATCTCGGTGAACACTGAAGCTTTCTTT | CASSISVNTEAFF
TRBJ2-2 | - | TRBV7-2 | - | TGTGCCAGCAGCCGGCCACTCACATCGCGGGAGCTGTTTTTT | CASSRPLTSRELFF
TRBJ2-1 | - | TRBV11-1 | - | TGTGCCAGCAGCTCCGAAAGGGTGGGTCATGAGCAGTTCTTC | CASSSERVGHEQFF
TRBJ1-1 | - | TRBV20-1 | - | TGCAGTGTCCAACCGAGGGGCACTGAAGCTTTCTTT | CSVQPRGTEAFF
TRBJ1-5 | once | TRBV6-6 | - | TGTGCCAGCAGTCACTCTCAGGAAGGCGGCAATCAGCCCCAGCATTTT | CASSHSQEGGNQPQHF
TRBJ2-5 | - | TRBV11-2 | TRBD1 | TGTGCCAGCAGCATGGACAGGGTATCGGAGACCCAGTACTTC | CASSMDRVSETQYF